Listed here is a single T cell receptor beta chain. Its matching antigen is unknown. This record belongs to a study of metastatic and nonmetastatic thyroid tumors. Study-wide points: Reportedly, malignant thyroid tumors had significantly higher TCR beta diversity than benign nodules, in blood and tumor.

Thyroid surgery was performed in patients who had received no treatment beforehand. Per the authors' pipeline: CDR3 was compared across clinicopathological groups, and the resulting differences were used to build a distant-metastasis classifier for papillary thyroid cancer. Using MiXCR, TCRdb re-called clones from the PCR reads. It is TCRdb's table, rather than the study itself, that gives the V and J calls and clone size. In the table there are about 38,000 clones, less than 50% of which are singletons. Germline CDR1 and CDR2: MNHNS and SASEGT. V was pared by 7 bases and J by 3 bases, with 16 bases between. This CDR3 region has 14 residues.

The chain couples TRBV6-1 to TRBJ2-7, with a weak D call TRBD1 (6 bases). The clonotype was recovered from a male donor with papillary thyroid cancer or a benign thyroid nodule (not recorded which). Some clones in this sample may be carry-over from other donors' samples. The specimen sequenced was tumor tissue. The chain's CDR3 is CASIYSRQDYEQYF. The CDR3 DNA is TGTGCCAGCATCTACTCCCGACAGGACTACGAGCAGTACTTC.